This is a list of T cell receptor beta chains from one sample in a study of T cell responses to AZD1222 COVID-19 vaccine. Here immunoSEQ multiplex PCR was the method, and the copy in TCRdb shows in-frame clones only, minus some. The profile shows roughly 140,000 clones, more than 75% of them singletons. The specimen was peripheral blood, collected 28 days after the second AZD1222 dose. The receptors were gathered from an adult who received the AZD1222 COVID-19 vaccine. Each CDR3 is given with its conserved first and last residue. A D gene is named only where the DNA matches it firmly.

TRBJ2-7 | . | 12 | TRBV28 | CASSVAAYEQYF | TGTGCCAGCAGCGTAGCGGCTTACGAGCAGTACTTC
TRBJ2-3 | TRBD2 | 17 | TRBV9 | CASSVGALAGHTDTQYF | TGTGCCAGCAGCGTAGGGGCCCTAGCGGGGCACACAGATACGCAGTATTTT
TRBJ2-3 | . | 10 | TRBV30 | CAWSRAPQYF | TGTGCCTGGAGCCGGGCACCGCAGTATTTT
TRBJ2-3 | . | 12 | TRBV28 | CASSLLTDTQYF | TGTGCCAGCAGTCTTTTAACAGATACGCAGTATTTT
TRBJ1-4 | . | 15 | TRBV6-4 | CASRGESATNEKLFF | TGTGCCAGCAGGGGGGAGAGCGCAACTAATGAAAAACTGTTTTTT
TRBJ1-2 | TRBD1 | 14 | TRBV5-4 | CASSPRQGARGYTF | TGTGCCAGCAGCCCCAGACAGGGGGCACGAGGCTACACCTTC
TRBJ1-1 | . | 12 | TRBV28 | CASSLLNTEAFF | TGTGCCAGCAGTTTACTGAACACTGAAGCTTTCTTT
TRBJ1-3 | TRBD1 | 16 | TRBV28 | CASSPPGTGTGNTIYF | TGTGCCAGCAGTCCACCCGGGACAGGGACTGGAAACACCATATATTTT
TRBJ2-2 | . | 14 | TRBV9 | CASSVGQITGELFF | TGTGCCAGCAGCGTAGGGCAAATCACCGGGGAGCTGTTTTTT
TRBJ2-1 | TRBD2 | 17 | TRBV3-1/TRBV3-2 | CASSQGTSGDPINEQFF | TGTGCCAGCAGCCAGGGGACTAGCGGAGATCCTATCAATGAGCAGTTCTTC
TRBJ1-2 | . | 14 | TRBV5-8 | CASSLAQGYYGYTF | TGTGCCAGCAGCTTGGCACAGGGATACTATGGCTACACCTTC
TRBJ2-5 | TRBD1 | 15 | TRBV18 | CASSPQSDRGGTQYF | TGTGCCAGCTCACCACAGTCTGACAGGGGAGGGACCCAGTACTTC
TRBJ1-2 | . | 16 | TRBV6-4 | CASSVDGGGLDYGYTF | TGTGCCAGCAGTGTCGACGGGGGGGGCTTAGACTATGGCTACACCTTC